This TCR beta chain emerged from a study of human T cells and chemical hapten exposure. Study as a whole: There were weekly diphenylcyclopropenone doses to the scalp for patients throughout the approximately 25-week study.

This clonotype has only a few counts. Stated time point: patch test 1, 2 weeks after DPC sensitization. Treatment of the sample: therapeutic diphenylcyclopropenone sensitization with weekly scalp DPC. Whole blood that had not been fractionated was the source of extracted total RNA. J lost 1 base, V lost 1 base, and 7 bases had no gene match. Germline lookup yields CDR1 KGHSH and CDR2 LQKENI. The CDR3 spans 16 residues. The study's library attached unique molecular identifiers to single cDNA molecules. One entry per CDR3 protein, called by TCRdb with MiXCR from the RACE reads. In the table there are roughly 200,000 distinct CDR3 sequences, 20% to 25% of which are singletons.

The source of this sequence is a woman aged 45-65 years with alopecia areata. Some clones in this sample may be carry-over from other donors' samples. The input for sequencing was whole blood, taken in connection with sensitization to the hapten diphenylcyclopropenone (DPC). This chain uses TRBV18 with TRBJ2-7, with TRBD2 matching 7 bases. For the CDR3, the DNA is TGTGCCAGCTCACCACTCCCGGGAGGTGCGTCCTACGAGCAGTACTTC. This gives the protein CASSPLPGGASYEQYF. Full variable domain (remainder filled in from reference TRBV18 and TRBJ2-7): NAGVMQNPRHLVRRRGQEARLRCSPMKGHSHVYWYRQLPEEGLKFMVYLQKENIIDESGMPKERFSAEFPKEGPSILRIQQVVRGDSAAYFCASSPLPGGASYEQYFGPGTRLTVT.